These T cell receptor beta chains were read from a single sample in a study of molecular identifiers for immune sequencing clone quantification. TCRdb reanalysed the PCR reads using MiXCR and keeps one entry per CDR3 protein. Counted here are about 320,000 distinct CDR3 sequences, about 23% occurring once; the ten biggest clones make up about 0.71%. Sample: naive CD8+ T cells from blood, with Jurkat cell RNA spiked in. The receptors were sampled from a human donor in good health. Some libraries in this study had Jurkat cell RNA spiked in. Each CDR3 is given with its conserved first and last residue. The D gene is left open where the match is weak. Rows give clone size only sometimes, using once, few, many, or a class for an expanded clone.

d_gene	abundance	v_gene	j_gene	CDR3aa	CDR3nt
TRBD1	NA	TRBV4-3	TRBJ2-1	CASSQDLDRAGVNEQFF	TGCGCCAGCAGCCAAGACCTCGACAGGGCCGGGGTCAATGAGCAGTTCTTC
NA	few	TRBV15	TRBJ2-7	CATSSGFSYEQYF	TGTGCCACCAGCAGCGGGTTTTCCTACGAGCAGTACTTC
NA	NA	TRBV18	TRBJ2-1	CASSPDFNEQFF	TGTGCCAGCTCACCCGACTTCAATGAGCAGTTCTTC
NA	few	TRBV6-5	TRBJ1-3	CASRTTVTSGNTIYF	TGTGCCAGCAGGACGACGGTGACCTCTGGAAACACCATATATTTT
NA	few	TRBV21-1	TRBJ2-3	CASTKGSSGRMSVTQYF	TGTGCCAGCACCAAAGGGTCTAGCGGGAGGATGTCCGTCACGCAGTATTTT
NA	few	TRBV27	TRBJ2-5	CASSFSASGTQYF	TGTGCCAGCAGTTTTAGTGCCTCAGGGACCCAGTACTTC
NA	few	TRBV12-3/TRBV12-4	TRBJ2-7	CASTSGAGYEQYF	TGTGCCAGCACGTCCGGGGCCGGGTACGAGCAGTACTTC
TRBD1	NA	TRBV28	TRBJ2-3	CASSLGQGGSIGTDTQYF	TGTGCCAGCAGTTTAGGACAGGGGGGCAGCATTGGCACAGATACGCAGTATTTT
NA	NA	TRBV3-1	TRBJ2-5	CASTTSQDQETQYF	TGTGCCAGTACTACGTCACAGGACCAAGAGACCCAGTACTTC
NA	NA	TRBV6-1	TRBJ2-1	CASSVQEPYNEQFF	TGTGCCAGCAGTGTGCAGGAACCCTACAATGAGCAGTTCTTC
NA	many	TRBV28	TRBJ2-1	CASSRFEQFF	TGTGCCAGCAGCCGTTTTGAGCAGTTCTTC
NA	few	TRBV11-2	TRBJ1-1	CASSLYSNEGERTEAFF	TGTGCCAGCAGCTTATATTCAAACGAGGGAGAGAGGACTGAAGCTTTCTTT
NA	many	TRBV5-6	TRBJ1-1	CASSFGGSSEAFF	TGTGCCAGCAGCTTTGGGGGCAGCTCTGAAGCTTTCTTT
NA	few	TRBV4-3	TRBJ1-2	CASSQGRGSFNYGYTF	TGCGCCAGCAGCCAAGGCAGGGGTTCGTTTAACTATGGCTACACCTTC
NA	NA	TRBV5-3	TRBJ2-7	CASSFRVLYEQYF	TGTGCCAGCAGCTTCAGGGTACTGTACGAGCAGTACTTC
NA	NA	TRBV7-9	TRBJ2-5	CASSLASQEPQYF	TGTGCCAGCAGCTTAGCAAGCCAAGAGCCCCAGTACTTC
NA	NA	TRBV20-1	TRBJ1-5	CSARNREGYSNQPQHF	TGCAGTGCCCGGAACCGAGAGGGGTATAGCAATCAGCCCCAGCATTTT
TRBD1	many	TRBV12-3/TRBV12-4	TRBJ1-5	CASSPGQGANQPQHF	TGTGCCAGCAGCCCCGGACAGGGGGCGAATCAGCCCCAGCATTTT
TRBD1	many	TRBV20-1	TRBJ1-1	CSSSETGLNTEAFF	TGCAGTTCGAGCGAGACAGGGTTGAACACTGAAGCTTTCTTT
TRBD1	many	TRBV4-1	TRBJ1-6	CASSHPDRGLHSPLHF	TGCGCCAGCAGCCACCCGGACAGGGGGCTTCATTCACCCCTCCACTTT
NA	many	TRBV9	TRBJ2-2	CASSVASQGTPETGELFF	TGTGCCAGCAGCGTAGCCTCCCAAGGTACACCCGAGACCGGGGAGCTGTTTTTT
NA	NA	TRBV6-5	TRBJ2-5	CASSPTGAYQETQYF	TGTGCCAGCAGCCCGACAGGCGCTTACCAAGAGACCCAGTACTTC
NA	few	TRBV7-9	TRBJ2-7	CASSPEDAAGREQYF	TGTGCCAGCAGCCCAGAGGACGCCGCCGGACGCGAGCAGTACTTC
NA	many	TRBV5-1	TRBJ1-1	CASSWDGTEAFF	TGCGCCAGCAGCTGGGATGGGACTGAAGCTTTCTTT
TRBD1	few	TRBV29-1	TRBJ2-1	CSVEARTGGRYNEQFF	TGCAGCGTTGAAGCCCGGACAGGGGGGCGGTACAATGAGCAGTTCTTC
TRBD1	many	TRBV20-1	TRBJ2-7	CSAHGQGAYEQYF	TGCAGTGCCCACGGACAGGGGGCCTACGAGCAGTACTTC
NA	few	TRBV3-1	TRBJ2-2	CASSQVSWELFF	TGTGCCAGCAGCCAAGTGTCCTGGGAGCTGTTTTTT
NA	NA	TRBV14	TRBJ2-7	CASSQGDRTPSSYEQYF	TGTGCCAGCAGCCAAGGTGATCGGACACCAAGCTCCTACGAGCAGTACTTC
TRBD1	NA	TRBV19	TRBJ2-3	CASSVRDSPTDTQYF	TGTGCCAGTAGTGTCCGGGACAGCCCCACAGATACGCAGTATTTT
NA	few	TRBV28	TRBJ2-7	CASSLRPRETYEQYF	TGTGCCAGCAGTTTGAGGCCCAGGGAAACCTACGAGCAGTACTTC
NA	many	TRBV5-4	TRBJ2-7	CASSHSPGDEQYF	TGTGCCAGCAGCCACAGTCCGGGGGACGAGCAGTACTTC
TRBD2	many	TRBV7-6	TRBJ2-5	CASSLSSSGARYTQYF	TGTGCCAGCAGCTTGTCCTCTAGCGGGGCCAGGTACACCCAGTACTTC
TRBD1	NA	TRBV27	TRBJ2-7	CASSLGQGFSYEQYF	TGTGCCAGCAGTTTGGGACAGGGATTTTCCTACGAGCAGTACTTC
TRBD2	few	TRBV7-8	TRBJ2-5	CASSFPSTSGGLRQETQYF	TGTGCCAGCAGCTTCCCCTCGACTAGCGGGGGGCTGCGCCAAGAGACCCAGTACTTC
NA	many	TRBV29-1	TRBJ1-5	CSVGGFQDSNQPQHF	TGCAGCGTTGGTGGTTTTCAGGATAGCAATCAGCCCCAGCATTTT
NA	few	TRBV20-1	TRBJ1-1	CSARAPDRNTEAFF	TGCAGTGCTAGAGCCCCCGACAGGAACACTGAAGCTTTCTTT
NA	many	TRBV7-9	TRBJ1-5	CASSLEDSNQPQHF	TGTGCCAGCAGCTTAGAGGATAGCAATCAGCCCCAGCATTTT
NA	few	TRBV11-2	TRBJ2-3	CASSQQSTDTHYF	TGTGCCAGCAGCCAACAAAGCACAGATACGCACTATTTT
NA	NA	TRBV6-1	TRBJ2-1	CTSSPQGVDYYNEQFF	TGTACCAGCAGTCCACAAGGAGTGGACTACTACAATGAGCAGTTCTTC
NA	NA	TRBV7-2	TRBJ2-3	CASSLCFTDTQYF	TGTGCCAGCAGCTTGTGCTTCACAGATACGCAGTATTTT
TRBD2	many	TRBV7-9	TRBJ2-3	CASSSPLSRERDTQYF	TGTGCCAGCAGCTCCCCCCTTTCGCGGGAGCGGGATACGCAGTATTTT
NA	many	TRBV6-6	TRBJ1-1	CASRGPPGDTEAFF	TGTGCCAGCAGGGGCCCCCCTGGGGACACTGAAGCTTTCTTT
NA	NA	TRBV9	TRBJ1-6	CASSVSGMGSPLHF	TGTGCCAGCAGCGTAAGTGGGATGGGCTCACCCCTCCACTTT
NA	many	TRBV30	TRBJ2-2	CAWSIFDTGELFF	TGTGCCTGGAGTATCTTCGACACCGGGGAGCTGTTTTTT
TRBD2	few	TRBV4-1	TRBJ2-7	CASSQVAGASYEQYF	TGCGCCAGCAGCCAGGTAGCGGGAGCCTCCTACGAGCAGTACTTC
NA	many	TRBV5-6	TRBJ2-3	CASSLPDWKSTDTQYF	TGTGCCAGCAGCTTGCCGGACTGGAAAAGCACAGATACGCAGTATTTT
NA	few	TRBV19	TRBJ1-1	CASSIGPGITEAFF	TGTGCCAGTAGTATCGGTCCCGGGATCACTGAAGCTTTCTTT